This TCR beta chain was recovered during a study of CD8+ T cells in alopecia areata (dated by TCRdb to the late 2010s). Concerning the study at large: Treated patients were enrolled in an open-label pilot trial of oral tofacitinib at 5 to 10 mg twice daily for moderate-to-severe alopecia areata. Scalp tissue and sorted CD4+ and CD8+ peripheral blood T cells from patchy and totalis/universalis alopecia areata patients and from healthy controls were covered by human TCRbeta sequencing. RNA was obtained with the PAXgene miRNA kit for fixed scalp, the miRNeasy kit for PBMCs, and the RNeasy kit for mouse skin. Patients on tofacitinib were biopsied at baseline and after 4 and 24 weeks of treatment, and several of the patients also had a later scalp biopsy. immunoSEQ multiplex PCR using 35 Vbeta forward primers and 13 Jbeta reverse primers was used to amplify TCRbeta CDR3 regions. In both human patients and the C3H/HeJ mouse model, the study applied high-throughput TCRbeta sequencing to look at T cell clonal expansion in alopecia areata. Patients stayed on tofacitinib for 6 to 18 months and then had 6 months of follow-up off drug so that delayed response and recurrence could be assessed. Scalp clonality was compared among normal scalp (n=4), patchy alopecia areata scalp (n=8), and alopecia totalis/universalis scalp (n=8).

Lesional scalp punch biopsies and peripheral blood were collected from alopecia areata patients. PBMCs were isolated by density centrifugation and stained for CD3, CD4 and CD8, and CD4+ and CD8+ T cells were sorted on a FACSAria. A single count supports this clone. There is no known antigen for this receptor. No base quality information exists; no much larger clone differs at one position. Receptor libraries were prepared by the immunoSEQ multiplex PCR assay. For TCR sequencing, RNA was extracted from every sample and reverse transcribed into cDNA to serve as template. SuperScript III was used for first-strand cDNA synthesis, primed with a 2:1 mix of oligo-dT and random hexamers. A synthetic immune receptor repertoire was used to assess amplification bias, and residual bias was removed computationally. For the original study's pipeline: After raw reads were preprocessed to remove errors, the CDR3 was defined following IMGT conventions as running from the conserved cysteine to phenylalanine. Clonality was computed by normalizing Shannon entropy by log2 of the number of productive unique TCRs and subtracting the result from 1. CD4 or CD8 identity of scalp clones was inferred by cross-referencing scalp TCRbeta sequences with sorted blood CD4 and CD8 repertoires. TCRdb holds this immuneACCESS table with in-frame rearrangements only. Some clones are missing; in checked studies, unresolved V genes explain under half, and the rest has no known cause. V and J calls and clone size are those listed in that table; D and trimming were worked out from the DNA. In all, the sample holds 80,000 to 100,000 clones, and 41% of those were seen once. Together, the top ten hold approximately 1.5% of the sample.

Measured from the cysteine to the phenylalanine, the CDR3 is 14 residues long. Solely the CDR3 DNA is kept, with 42 bases framed from the first base. The junction shows trimming of 7 bases on V and 7 bases on J, plus 15 bases between the germline ends. Per the germline V gene, SGHDT is the CDR1 and YYEEEE is the CDR2. On the study overall, not on this receptor specifically: Scalp TCR repertoire analysis is complicated because resident alphabeta T cells in normal human skin are also sequenced, whereas mouse skin is dominated by gammadelta T cells. Lesional scalp, especially in alopecia totalis/universalis, showed higher clonality and more expanded CD8+ clones than normal scalp, suggesting antigenic drive. Compared with mice, TCR sequences shared between patients were less clear, possibly partly because of HLA diversity across the patient population.

This TCR came from a human donor with alopecia areata. The chain links TRBV5-6 with TRBJ1-6, with no D gene named confidently. Sequencing was carried out using CD4+ T cells sorted from blood. The sequenced DNA is TGTGCCAGCGGCCGGGCAAAAATGAATTCACCCCTCCACTTT. This translates into CASGRAKMNSPLHF.